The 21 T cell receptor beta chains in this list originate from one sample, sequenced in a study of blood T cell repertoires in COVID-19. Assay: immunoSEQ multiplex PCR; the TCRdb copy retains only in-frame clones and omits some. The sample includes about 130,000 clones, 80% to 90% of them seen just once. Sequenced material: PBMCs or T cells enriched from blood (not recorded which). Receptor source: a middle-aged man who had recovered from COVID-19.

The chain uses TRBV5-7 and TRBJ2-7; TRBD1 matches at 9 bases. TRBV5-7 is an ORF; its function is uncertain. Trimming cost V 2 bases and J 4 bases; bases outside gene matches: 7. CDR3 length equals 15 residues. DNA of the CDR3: TGTGCCAGCAGCTTTACCGGGACAGGGAGATACGAGCAGTACGTC. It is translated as CASSFTGTGRYEQYV.

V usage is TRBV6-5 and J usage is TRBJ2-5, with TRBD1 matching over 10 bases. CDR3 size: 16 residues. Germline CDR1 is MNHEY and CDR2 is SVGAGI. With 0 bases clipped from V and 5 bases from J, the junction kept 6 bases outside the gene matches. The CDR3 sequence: CASSYSWDRGRETQYF. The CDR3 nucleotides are TGTGCCAGCAGTTACTCGTGGGACAGGGGCCGGGAGACCCAGTACTTC.

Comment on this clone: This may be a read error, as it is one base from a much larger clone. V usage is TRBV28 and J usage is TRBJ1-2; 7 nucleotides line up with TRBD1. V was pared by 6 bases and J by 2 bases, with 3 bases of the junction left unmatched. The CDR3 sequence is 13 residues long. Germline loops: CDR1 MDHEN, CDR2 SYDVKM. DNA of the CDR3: TGTGCCAGCAGCTCGGGACAGAACTATGGCTACACCTTC. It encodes CASSSGQNYGYTF.

The CDR3 DNA follows: TGTGCCAGCAGTTTATCGGCAGGGCTTAACTATGGCTACACCTTC. Protein sequence: CASSLSAGLNYGYTF. J is TRBJ1-2 and V is TRBV28; D is perhaps TRBD1 (5 bases). Trimming took 1 base from V and 1 from J, leaving 10 bases between them. The CDR3 is 15 residues long. The germline gives CDR1 MDHEN, CDR2 SYDVKM.

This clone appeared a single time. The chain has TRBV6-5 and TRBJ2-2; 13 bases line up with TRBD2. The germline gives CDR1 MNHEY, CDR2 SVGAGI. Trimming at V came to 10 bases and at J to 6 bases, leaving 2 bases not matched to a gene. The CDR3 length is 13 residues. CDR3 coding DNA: TGTGCCACAGGACTAGCGGGGGCCGGGGAGCTGTTTTTT. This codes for CATGLAGAGELFF.

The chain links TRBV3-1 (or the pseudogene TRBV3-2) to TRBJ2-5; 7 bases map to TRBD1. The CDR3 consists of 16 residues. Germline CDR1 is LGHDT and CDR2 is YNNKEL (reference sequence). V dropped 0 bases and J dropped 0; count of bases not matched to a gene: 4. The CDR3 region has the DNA TGTGCCAGCAGCCAAGAGGACAGGAGGTACCAAGAGACCCAGTACTTC. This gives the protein CASSQEDRRYQETQYF.

DNA of the CDR3: TGTGCCTGGGCGGGGGAACAGTTCTATGGCTACACCTTC. Protein sequence: CAWAGEQFYGYTF. The rearrangement joins TRBV30 to TRBJ1-2; the D gene is possibly TRBD1 (5 bases). This CDR3 has 13 residues. Germline V lookup: CDR1 GTSNPN, CDR2 SVGIG (reference sequence). Trimming stripped 5 bases from V and 4 bases from J, with 14 bases between. The full variable domain, rest sourced from reference TRBV30 and TRBJ1-2, is SQTIHQWPATLVQPVGSPLSLECTVEGTSNPNLYWYRQAAGRGLQLLFYSVGIGQISSEVPQNLSASRPQDRQFILSSKKLLLSDSGFYLCAWAGEQFYGYTFGSGTRLTVV.

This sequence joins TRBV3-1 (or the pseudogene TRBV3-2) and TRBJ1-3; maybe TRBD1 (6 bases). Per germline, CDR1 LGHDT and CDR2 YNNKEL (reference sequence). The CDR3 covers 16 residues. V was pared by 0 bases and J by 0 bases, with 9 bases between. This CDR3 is CASSQDWGHSGNTIYF. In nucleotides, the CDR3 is TGTGCCAGCAGCCAAGATTGGGGACACTCTGGAAACACCATATATTTT.

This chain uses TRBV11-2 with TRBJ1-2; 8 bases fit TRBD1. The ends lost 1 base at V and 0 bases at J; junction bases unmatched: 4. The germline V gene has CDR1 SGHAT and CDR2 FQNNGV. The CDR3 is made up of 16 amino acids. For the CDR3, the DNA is TGTGCCAGCAGCTTAGTTGCGACAGGGGCTAACTATGGCTACACCTTC. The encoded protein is CASSLVATGANYGYTF.

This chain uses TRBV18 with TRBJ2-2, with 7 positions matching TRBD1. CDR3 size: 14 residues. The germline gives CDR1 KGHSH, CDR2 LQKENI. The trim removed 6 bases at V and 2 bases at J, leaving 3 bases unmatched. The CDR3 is CASSRDSNTGELFF. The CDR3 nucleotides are TGTGCCAGCTCCCGGGACAGCAACACCGGGGAGCTGTTTTTT.

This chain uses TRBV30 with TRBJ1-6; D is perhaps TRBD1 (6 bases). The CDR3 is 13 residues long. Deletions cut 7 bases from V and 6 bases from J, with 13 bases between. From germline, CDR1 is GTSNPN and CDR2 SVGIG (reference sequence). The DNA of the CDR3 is TGTGCCTCGAACAGGGAGATTAATTCACCCCTCCACTTT. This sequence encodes CASNREINSPLHF.

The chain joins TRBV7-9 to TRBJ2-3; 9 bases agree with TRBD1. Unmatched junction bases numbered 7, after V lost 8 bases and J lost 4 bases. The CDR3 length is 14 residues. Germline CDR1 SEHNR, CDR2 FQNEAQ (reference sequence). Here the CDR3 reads CASFRTGAADTQYF. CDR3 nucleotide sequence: TGTGCCAGCTTTCGGACAGGGGCTGCAGATACGCAGTATTTT.

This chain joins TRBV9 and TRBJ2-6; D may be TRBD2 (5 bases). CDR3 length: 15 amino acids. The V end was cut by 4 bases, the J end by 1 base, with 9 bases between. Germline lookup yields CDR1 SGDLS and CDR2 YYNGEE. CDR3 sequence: CASSPRGSGANVLTF. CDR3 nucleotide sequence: TGTGCCAGCAGCCCCCGGGGATCTGGGGCCAACGTCCTGACTTTC.

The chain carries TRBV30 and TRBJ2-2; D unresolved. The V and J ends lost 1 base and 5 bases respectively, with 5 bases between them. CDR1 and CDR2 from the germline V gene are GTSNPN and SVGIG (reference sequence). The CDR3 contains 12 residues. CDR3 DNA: TGTGCCTGGAGTGGGCTTACCGGGGAGCTGTTTTTT. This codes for CAWSGLTGELFF.

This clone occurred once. CDR3 residues: CASSQVLAGGLYNEQFF. The DNA for the CDR3 is TGTGCCAGCAGCCAAGTCTTAGCGGGGGGGTTGTACAATGAGCAGTTCTTC. V usage is TRBV4-2 and J usage is TRBJ2-1; 11 positions agree with TRBD2. The germline CDR1 and CDR2 sequences are LGHNA and YNFKEQ. The CDR3 totals 17 residues. Trimming removed 1 base from V and 4 bases from J; junction bases left unmatched: 6.

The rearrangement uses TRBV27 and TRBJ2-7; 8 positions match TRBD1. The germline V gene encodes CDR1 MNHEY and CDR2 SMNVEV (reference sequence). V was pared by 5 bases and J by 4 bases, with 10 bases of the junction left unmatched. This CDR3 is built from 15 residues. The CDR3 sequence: CASSRPGQAIYEQYF. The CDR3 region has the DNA TGTGCCAGCAGTCGTCCGGGACAGGCAATTTACGAGCAGTACTTC.

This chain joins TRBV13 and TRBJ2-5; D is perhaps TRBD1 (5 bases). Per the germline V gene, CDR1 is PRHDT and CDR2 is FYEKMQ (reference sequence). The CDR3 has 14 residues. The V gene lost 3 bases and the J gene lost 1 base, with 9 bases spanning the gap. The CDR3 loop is CASSFLRVQETQYF. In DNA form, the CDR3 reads TGTGCCAGCAGCTTCCTCAGGGTCCAAGAGACCCAGTACTTC.

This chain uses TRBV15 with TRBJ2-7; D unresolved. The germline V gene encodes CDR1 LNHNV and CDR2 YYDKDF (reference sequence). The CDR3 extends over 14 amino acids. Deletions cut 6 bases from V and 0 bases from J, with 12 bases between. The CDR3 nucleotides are TGTGCCACCAGGATGACACCCAACTCCTACGAGCAGTACGTC. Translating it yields CATRMTPNSYEQYV.

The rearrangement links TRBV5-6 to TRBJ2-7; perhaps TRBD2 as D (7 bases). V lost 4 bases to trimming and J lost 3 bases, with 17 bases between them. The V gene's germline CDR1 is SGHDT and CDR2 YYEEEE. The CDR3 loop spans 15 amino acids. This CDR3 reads CASSPRGARFYEQYF. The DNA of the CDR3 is TGTGCCAGCAGCCCCCGGGGGGCCAGGTTCTACGAGCAGTACTTC.

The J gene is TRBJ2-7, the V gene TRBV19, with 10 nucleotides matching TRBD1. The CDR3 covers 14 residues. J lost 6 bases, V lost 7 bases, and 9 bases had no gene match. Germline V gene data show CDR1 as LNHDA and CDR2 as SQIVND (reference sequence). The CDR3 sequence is CASIENGTGVEQYF. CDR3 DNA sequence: TGTGCCAGTATCGAAAACGGGACAGGGGTCGAGCAGTACTTC.

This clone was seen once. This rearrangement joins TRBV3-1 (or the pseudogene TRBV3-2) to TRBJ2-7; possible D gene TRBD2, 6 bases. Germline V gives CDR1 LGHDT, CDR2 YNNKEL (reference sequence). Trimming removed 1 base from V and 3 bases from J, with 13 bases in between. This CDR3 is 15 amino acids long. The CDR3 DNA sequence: TGTGCCAGCAGCCAAGCTTGGGACTCGTACTACGAGCAGTACTTC. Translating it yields CASSQAWDSYYEQYF.